The 27 T cell receptor beta chains below all came from one sample that was sequenced in a study of blood T cell repertoires in COVID-19. Profiled with immunoSEQ multiplex PCR; TCRdb holds only in-frame clones, not every one. Among 220,000 or so clones listed, 85% to 90% were seen once. Source material: peripheral blood. Every receptor here comes from a woman between 45 and 60 years old with COVID-19, enrolled during active disease.

This clone was recorded only once. V gene TRBV12-3 or TRBV12-4 combines with J gene TRBJ2-7, with D perhaps matching TRBD2 (6 bases). The V end lost 7 bases, the J end lost 6 bases, and 13 bases lay between the germline ends. The CDR3 extends over 12 amino acids. In DNA, the CDR3 is TGTGCCAGCACGCGGGGAAGGTGCGAGCAGTACGTC. Translated, it gives CASTRGRCEQYV.

This rearrangement joins TRBV28 to TRBJ1-1, with TRBD1 matching over 10 bases. Germline CDR1 and CDR2: MDHEN and SYDVKM. The CDR3 runs to 15 residues. The junction had 6 bases not matched to a gene; V was cut back by 2 bases and J by 6 bases. In DNA form, the CDR3 reads TGTGCCAGCAGTTTACGGACAGGGGGAAGAGCTGAAGCTTTCTTT. Translation gives CASSLRTGGRAEAFF.

The V call is TRBV18, the J call TRBJ2-1; D may be TRBD1 (7 bases). The CDR3 is 16 residues long. V shed 3 bases and J shed 3 bases, with 15 bases lying between them. The germline V gene encodes CDR1 KGHSH and CDR2 LQKENI. CDR3 nucleotides: TGTGCCAGCTCACCCAGGGGGGTCACCTACTACAATGAGCAGTTCTTC. Its protein is CASSPRGVTYYNEQFF.

This clone was seen more than once but under ten times. The V call is TRBV28, the J call TRBJ1-1, with TRBD1 matching 8 bases. Germline CDR1 and CDR2: MDHEN and SYDVKM. V was pared by 5 bases and J by 3 bases, with 8 bases of the junction left unmatched. This CDR3 comprises 15 residues. The DNA of the CDR3 is TGTGCCAGCAGTCCCCCGGGACAGGTCCACACTGAAGCTTTCTTT. It yields the protein CASSPPGQVHTEAFF.

This chain connects TRBV10-3 to TRBJ1-1; unclear D gene. Trimming removed 10 bases from V and 1 base from J, with 13 bases in between. The CDR3 has 13 residues. Germline-derived CDR1 and CDR2 are ENHRY and SYGVKD. CDR3 sequence: CATHGLRNTEAFF. The CDR3 DNA reads TGTGCCACCCACGGGTTACGGAACACTGAAGCTTTCTTT.

The genes are TRBV10-1 and TRBJ2-1, with TRBD1 identical over 7 bases. This CDR3 contains 16 residues. Losses at the gene ends were 1 base for V and 8 bases for J; bases not matched to a gene: 11. Germline lookup yields CDR1 WNHNN and CDR2 SYGVQD (reference sequence). In DNA, the CDR3 is TGCGCCAGCAGTGAGTTCGCGGGCAGGGGGTTCGATGAGCAGTTCTTC. It encodes CASSEFAGRGFDEQFF.

The chain joins TRBV6-1 to TRBJ1-6; D unresolved. This CDR3 comprises 14 residues. Germline lookup yields CDR1 MNHNS and CDR2 SASEGT. V shed 1 base and J shed 8 bases, with 9 bases lying between them. The DNA of the CDR3 is TGTGCCAGCAGTGAAGATGGCCGCCATTCACCCCTCCACTTT. It specifies CASSEDGRHSPLHF.

The CDR3 DNA sequence: TGTGCCAGCAGCCAGCGCTCAGATACGCAGTATTTT. Its protein is CASSQRSDTQYF. V and J are TRBV3-1 (or the pseudogene TRBV3-2) and TRBJ2-3; no clear D. Trimming shortened V by 3 bases and J by 4 bases, and 5 bases separated the two germline ends. From germline, CDR1 is LGHDT and CDR2 YNNKEL (reference sequence). CDR3 length: 12 residues.

This sequence joins TRBV9 and TRBJ1-6, with D possibly TRBD1 on 5 matching bases. CDR3 length equals 14 residues. The ends were cut back, 3 bases at V and 6 bases at J, with 10 bases in the middle. The V gene's germline CDR1 is SGDLS and CDR2 YYNGEE. CDR3 in DNA: TGTGCCAGCAGCGCCCGGGACTCTAATTCACCCCTCCACTTT. Encoded protein: CASSARDSNSPLHF.

The chain couples TRBV11-2 to TRBJ2-7; D is perhaps TRBD2 (6 bases). The germline V and J ends were trimmed by 3 bases and 2 bases, with 14 bases remaining between them. Per germline, CDR1 SGHAT and CDR2 FQNNGV. The CDR3 is made up of 15 amino acids. The CDR3 loop is CASSLRGGVTYEQYF. As DNA, the CDR3 is TGTGCCAGCAGCTTGAGGGGCGGGGTGACCTACGAGCAGTACTTC.

The CDR3 bases are TGTGCCAGCGCTCGAGAGCGGAGTCCAACCCTCGGTGAGCAGTTCTTC. Its protein product is CASARERSPTLGEQFF. This chain connects TRBV3-1 (or the pseudogene TRBV3-2) to TRBJ2-1; D possibly corresponds to TRBD2 (5 bases). Germline V lookup: CDR1 LGHDT, CDR2 YNNKEL (reference sequence). Trimming shortened V by 8 bases and J by 9 bases, and 26 bases separated the two germline ends. This CDR3 comprises 16 residues.

The gene calls are TRBV10-2 and TRBJ2-3; TRBD2 agrees at 7 bases. Germline-derived CDR1 and CDR2 are WSHSY and SAAADI. This CDR3 spans 15 amino acids. V was pared by 7 bases and J by 6 bases, with 13 bases of the junction left unmatched. The CDR3 DNA reads TGCGCCAGCACCTGGGGGGGTCCCTCGGGGGATACGCAGTATTTT. This codes for CASTWGGPSGDTQYF.

The gene calls are TRBV2 and TRBJ2-1; the D gene is possibly TRBD2 (6 bases). The CDR3 runs 16 residues. The V end lost 2 bases, the J end lost 5 bases, and 16 bases lay between the germline ends. Germline CDR1 reads SNHLY; CDR2 reads FYNNEI. The chain's CDR3 is CASSERRGRGNNEQFF. The CDR3 DNA reads as TGTGCCAGCAGTGAAAGAAGGGGTCGGGGGAACAATGAGCAGTTCTTC. Full variable domain (outside the CDR3, taken from reference TRBV2 and TRBJ2-1): EPEVTQTPSHQVTQMGQEVILRCVPISNHLYFYWYRQILGQKVEFLVSFYNNEISEKSEIFDDQFSVERPDGSNFTLKIRSTKLEDSAMYFCASSERRGRGNNEQFFGPGTRLTVL.

The V call is TRBV9, the J call TRBJ1-4, with D possibly being TRBD1 (5 bases). Per germline, CDR1 SGDLS and CDR2 YYNGEE. The CDR3 spans 16 residues. Trimming cost V 0 bases and J 0 bases, with 9 bases left between them. For the CDR3, the DNA is TGTGCCAGCAGCGTAGAGTCGGGGGCAACTAATGAAAAACTGTTTTTT. Protein: CASSVESGATNEKLFF.

The chain combines TRBV12-3 or TRBV12-4 with TRBJ2-5, with a possible D match to TRBD2 (5 bases). V gave up 3 bases and J gave up 2 bases, with 7 bases separating them. The CDR3 contains 13 residues. The CDR3 bases are TGTGCCAGCAGTTTTAAGCGGCAAGAGACCCAGTACTTC. Protein product: CASSFKRQETQYF.

V and J are TRBV19 and TRBJ2-1; 14 bases match TRBD2. V trimming: 5 bases; J trimming: 4 bases; junction bases outside the gene matches: 10. This CDR3 region has 18 residues. Germline CDR1 and CDR2: LNHDA and SQIVND (reference sequence). Written as DNA, the CDR3 is TGTGCCAGTAGTCCCAGGACTAGCGGGGGGCTGAGGTACAATGAGCAGTTCTTC. Residues: CASSPRTSGGLRYNEQFF.

The V call is TRBV10-3, the J call TRBJ2-7, with D possibly matching TRBD2 (5 bases). CDR1 and CDR2 from the germline V gene are ENHRY and SYGVKD. V lost 8 bases to trimming and J lost 0 bases, with 11 bases between them. This CDR3 region has 13 residues. The CDR3 here is CAILRDSSYEQYF. For the CDR3, the DNA is TGTGCCATCCTCCGGGATTCCTCCTACGAGCAGTACTTC.

The gene calls are TRBV19 and TRBJ2-7, with D perhaps matching TRBD2 (6 bases). CDR1 and CDR2 (germline): LNHDA, SQIVND (reference sequence). Trimming stripped 5 bases from V and 2 bases from J, with 10 bases between. This CDR3 has 13 residues. CDR3 in DNA: TGTGCCAGTAGTGCGGGGATCACCTACGAGCAGTACTTC. Translating it yields CASSAGITYEQYF.

V and J are TRBV6-2 or TRBV6-3 and TRBJ2-7; D may be TRBD2 (6 bases). Per germline, CDR1 MNHEY and CDR2 SVGEGT. V lost 6 bases and J lost 2, with 20 bases in between. This CDR3 contains 16 residues. CDR3 coding DNA: TGTGCCAGCAGCCTGCGGGACTCCCTACCCCCCTACGAGCAGTACTTC. Translated, it gives CASSLRDSLPPYEQYF.

This clone is a singleton in its sample. The J gene is TRBJ2-3, the V gene TRBV28; no clear D gene. The CDR3 is 14 amino acids. V lost 6 bases and J lost 2, with 12 bases in between. The germline V gene has CDR1 MDHEN and CDR2 SYDVKM. Here the CDR3 DNA reads TGTGCCAGCAGCACTAAACAACTCACAGATACGCAGTATTTT. This codes for CASSTKQLTDTQYF.

This rearrangement joins TRBV6-4 to TRBJ2-1; D might be TRBD1 (5 bases). V shed 5 bases and J shed 5 bases, with 13 bases lying between them. The CDR3 runs 14 residues. Germline loops: CDR1 MRHNA, CDR2 SNTAGT. The CDR3: CASSNTFRDNEQFF. CDR3 coding DNA: TGTGCCAGCAGTAACACCTTCAGGGACAATGAGCAGTTCTTC.

The rearrangement links TRBV6-5 to TRBJ1-1; D may be TRBD1 (5 bases). V lost 7 bases to trimming and J lost 5 bases, with 14 bases between them. The CDR3 consists of 13 residues. Germline V CDR1 and CDR2: MNHEY, SVGAGI. Here the CDR3 reads CASTLRGRTEAFF. In DNA, the CDR3 is TGTGCCAGCACCCTTCGGGGGAGGACTGAAGCTTTCTTT.

This clone was observed a handful of times. This chain joins TRBV19 and TRBJ1-6; D unclear. Trimming removed 9 bases from V and 10 bases from J, with 19 bases in between. Germline CDR1 and CDR2: LNHDA and SQIVND (reference sequence). This CDR3 is 14 amino acids long. CDR3 sequence: CASTRRGMESPLHF. CDR3 nucleotides: TGTGCCAGCACGCGCCGGGGAATGGAGTCACCCCTCCACTTT.

V is TRBV27 and J is TRBJ1-5, with D possibly TRBD1 on 6 matching bases. The germline V gene has CDR1 MNHEY and CDR2 SMNVEV (reference sequence). The CDR3 sequence is 13 residues long. Trimming removed 5 bases from V and 7 bases from J, with 12 bases in between. The CDR3 DNA reads as TGTGCCAGCAGTCATACAGGGCTACAGCCCCAGCATTTT. Translated: CASSHTGLQPQHF.

V usage is TRBV6-2 or TRBV6-3 and J usage is TRBJ1-5; a weak D match, TRBD1 (5 bases). The V gene's germline CDR1 is MNHEY and CDR2 SVGEGT. The V and J ends lost 6 bases and 0 bases respectively, with 12 bases between them. The CDR3 covers 15 residues. The CDR3 here is CASSRQINSNQPQHF. The DNA of the CDR3 is TGTGCCAGCAGCCGACAGATTAATAGCAATCAGCCCCAGCATTTT.

The rearrangement uses TRBV11-2 and TRBJ1-6, with TRBD1 matching 7 bases. Trimming cost V 5 bases and J 6 bases; bases outside gene matches: 7. CDR3 length: 15 amino acids. Germline CDR1 SGHAT, CDR2 FQNNGV. CDR3 region: CASSIGDSANSPLHF. CDR3 sequence (DNA): TGTGCCAGCAGCATAGGGGACAGTGCTAATTCACCCCTCCACTTT.

The chain carries TRBV28 and TRBJ1-5; TRBD1 matches at 10 bases. In germline, CDR1 is MDHEN, CDR2 SYDVKM. This CDR3 has 17 amino acids. The V gene end was trimmed by 3 bases and the J gene end by 3 bases; junction bases not matched to a gene: 8. The DNA of the CDR3 is TGTGCCAGCAGTTTCTCGACAGGGGGCGCATCCAATCAGCCCCAGCATTTT. This sequence encodes CASSFSTGGASNQPQHF.